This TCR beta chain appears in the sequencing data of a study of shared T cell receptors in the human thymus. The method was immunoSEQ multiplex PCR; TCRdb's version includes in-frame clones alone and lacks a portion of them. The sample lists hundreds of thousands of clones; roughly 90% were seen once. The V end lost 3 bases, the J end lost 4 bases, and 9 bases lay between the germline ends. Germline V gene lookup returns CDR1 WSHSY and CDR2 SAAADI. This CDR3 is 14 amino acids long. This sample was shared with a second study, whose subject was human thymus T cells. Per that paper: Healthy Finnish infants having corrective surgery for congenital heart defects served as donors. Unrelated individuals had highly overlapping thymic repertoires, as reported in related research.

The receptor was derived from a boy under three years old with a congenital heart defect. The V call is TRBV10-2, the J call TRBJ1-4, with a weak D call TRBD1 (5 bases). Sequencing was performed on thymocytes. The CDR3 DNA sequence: TGCGCCAGCAGTGATGGACAAAGTAATGAAAAACTGTTTTTT. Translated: CASSDGQSNEKLFF.